This TCR beta chain appears in the sequencing data of a study of blood T cell repertoires in COVID-19. The CDR3 sequence is 15 residues long. V lost 4 bases and J lost 5; bases outside the gene matches: 5. From germline, CDR1 is LNHDA and CDR2 SQIVND (reference sequence). The repertoire was sequenced with immunoSEQ multiplex PCR; TCRdb's copy has only in-frame clones and lacks some. This sample has under 75,000 clones, with 89% found just once. The receptor was derived from a man over 45 with active COVID-19. The V and J genes are TRBV19 and TRBJ2-1; 10 bases align to TRBD2. The sample was peripheral blood. The DNA for the CDR3 is TGTGCCAGTAGTAGGATAGCGGGGGGTAACAATGAGCAGTTCTTC. Translating it yields CASSRIAGGNNEQFF.